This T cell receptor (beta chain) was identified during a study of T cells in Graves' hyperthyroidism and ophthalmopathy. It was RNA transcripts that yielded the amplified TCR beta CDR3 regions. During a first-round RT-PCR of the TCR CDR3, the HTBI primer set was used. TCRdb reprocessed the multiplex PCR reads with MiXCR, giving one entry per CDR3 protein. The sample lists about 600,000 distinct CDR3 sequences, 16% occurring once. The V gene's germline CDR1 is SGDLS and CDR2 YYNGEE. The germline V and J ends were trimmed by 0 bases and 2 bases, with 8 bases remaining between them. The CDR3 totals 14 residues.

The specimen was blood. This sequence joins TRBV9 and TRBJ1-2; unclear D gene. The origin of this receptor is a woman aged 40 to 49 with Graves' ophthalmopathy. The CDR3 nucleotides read TGTGCCAGCAGCGTAGATGGCAGGAACTATGGCTACACCTTC. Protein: CASSVDGRNYGYTF.